Sequencing of this T cell receptor (beta chain) was carried out in a study of identical twins. General observations from the study: The models systematically underestimated how much out-of-frame TCR alpha was shared in monozygotic twins.

This CDR3 is 14 amino acids long. V was shortened by 5 bases and J by 2 bases, with 13 bases between the two germline ends. Germline CDR1 and CDR2: MGHDK and SYGVNS. This clonotype was counted between two and nine times. No antigen is known for it. Via MiXCR, TCRdb re-called the 5' RACE reads, giving one row per CDR3 protein. The data show around 100,000 distinct CDR3 sequences, with roughly 6% seen just once and about 12% held by the top ten. The donor group consisted entirely of healthy Caucasians. Sequencing used memory T cells sorted from blood. The source of this sequence is a woman in her fifties or sixties in good health. The V call is TRBV25-1, the J call TRBJ2-7, with a tentative D call TRBD2 (6 bases). The DNA for the CDR3 is TGTGCCAGCAGTTCCTATAGCGGACCCTACGAGCAGTACTTC. Translating gives CASSSYSGPYEQYF.